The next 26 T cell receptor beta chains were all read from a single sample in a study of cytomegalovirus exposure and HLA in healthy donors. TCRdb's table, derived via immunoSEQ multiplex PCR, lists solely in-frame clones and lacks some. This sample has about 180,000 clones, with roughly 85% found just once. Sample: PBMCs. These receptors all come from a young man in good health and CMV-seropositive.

The CDR3 DNA reads TGTGCCAGCAAGGGGGTTGCTGGAAACACCATATATTTT. Translated, it gives CASKGVAGNTIYF. The chain is built from TRBV9 and TRBJ1-3, with D possibly being TRBD1 (6 bases). V was cut by 6 bases and J by 2 bases, with 9 bases left in between. In germline, CDR1 is SGDLS, CDR2 YYNGEE. This CDR3 region has 13 residues.

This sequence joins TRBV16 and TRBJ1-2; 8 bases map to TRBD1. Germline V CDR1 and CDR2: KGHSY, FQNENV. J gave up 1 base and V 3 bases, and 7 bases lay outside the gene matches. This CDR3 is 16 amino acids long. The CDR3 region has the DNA TGTGCCAGCAGCCATCCGGGACAGGCCGTTAACTATGGCTACACCTTC. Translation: CASSHPGQAVNYGYTF. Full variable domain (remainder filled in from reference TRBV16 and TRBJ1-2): GEEVAQTPKHLVRGEGQKAKLYCAPIKGHSYVFWYQQVLKNEFKFLISFQNENVFDETGMPKERFSAKCLPNSPCSLEIQATKLEDSAVYFCASSHPGQAVNYGYTFGSGTRLTVV.

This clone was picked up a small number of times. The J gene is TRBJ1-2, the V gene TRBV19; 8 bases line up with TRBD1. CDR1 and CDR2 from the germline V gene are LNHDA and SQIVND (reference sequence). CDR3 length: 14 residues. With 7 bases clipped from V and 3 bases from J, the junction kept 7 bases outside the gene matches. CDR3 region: CASNPGQGDYGYTF. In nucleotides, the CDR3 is TGTGCCAGTAACCCCGGACAGGGCGACTATGGCTACACCTTC.

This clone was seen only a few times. CDR3 loop: CASSPLLPLTGELFF. In DNA form, the CDR3 reads TGTGCCAGCAGCCCCTTACTCCCTTTGACCGGGGAGCTGTTTTTT. The chain couples TRBV5-8 to TRBJ2-2; D is uncertain. CDR1 and CDR2 from the germline V gene are SGHTS and YDEGEE. V lost 4 bases and J 5 bases, leaving 15 bases between the germline ends. The CDR3 sequence is 15 residues long.

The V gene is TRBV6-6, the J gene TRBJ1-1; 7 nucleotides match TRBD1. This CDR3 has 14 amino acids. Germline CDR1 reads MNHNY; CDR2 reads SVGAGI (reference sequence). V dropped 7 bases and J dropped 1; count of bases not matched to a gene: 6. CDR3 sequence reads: CASIEGQANTEAFF. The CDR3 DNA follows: TGTGCCAGCATCGAAGGACAGGCGAACACTGAAGCTTTCTTT.

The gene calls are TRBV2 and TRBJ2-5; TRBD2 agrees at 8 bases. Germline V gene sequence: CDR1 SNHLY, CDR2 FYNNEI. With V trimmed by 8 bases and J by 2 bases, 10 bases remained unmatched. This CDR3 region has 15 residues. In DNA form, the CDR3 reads TGTGCCAGCCCCGCCCCTGAGCGGGGGCAAGAGACCCAGTACTTC. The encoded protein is CASPAPERGQETQYF.

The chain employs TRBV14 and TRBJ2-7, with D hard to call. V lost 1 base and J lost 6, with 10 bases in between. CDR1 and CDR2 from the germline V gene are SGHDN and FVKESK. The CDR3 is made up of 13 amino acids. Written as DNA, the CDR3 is TGTGCCAGCAGCCAAGGACCGAGCGCCGAGCAGTACTTC. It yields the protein CASSQGPSAEQYF.

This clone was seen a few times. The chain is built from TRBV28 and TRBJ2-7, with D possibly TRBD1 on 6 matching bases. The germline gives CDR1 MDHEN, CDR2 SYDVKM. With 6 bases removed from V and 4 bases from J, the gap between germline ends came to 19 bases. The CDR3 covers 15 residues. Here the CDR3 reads CASSRAGTTIYEQYF. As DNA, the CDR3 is TGTGCCAGCAGCCGAGCTGGGACAACCATTTACGAGCAGTACTTC.

The CDR3 bases are TGTGCCAGCAGAATCCCCAGCACTGAAGCTTTCTTT. This encodes CASRIPSTEAFF. The chain has TRBV28 and TRBJ1-1; D is undetermined. The germline V gene encodes CDR1 MDHEN and CDR2 SYDVKM. Between the trimmed V and J ends, which lost 6 bases and 4 bases, there was a span of 9 bases. The length of the CDR3 is 12 residues.

As DNA, the CDR3 is TGTGCCAGCAGCGTAGGAGGGAGCGGGATCTCCTACGAGCAGTACTTC. This codes for CASSVGGSGISYEQYF. This chain uses TRBV9 with TRBJ2-7, with TRBD2 matching over 7 bases. The V gene end was trimmed by 0 bases and the J gene end by 0 bases; junction bases not matched to a gene: 6. Germline CDR1 is SGDLS and CDR2 is YYNGEE. The CDR3 covers 16 residues.

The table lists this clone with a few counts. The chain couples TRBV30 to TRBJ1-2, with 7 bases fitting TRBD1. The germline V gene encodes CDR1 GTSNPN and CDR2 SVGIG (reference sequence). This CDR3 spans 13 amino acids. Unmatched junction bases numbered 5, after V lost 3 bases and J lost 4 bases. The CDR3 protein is CAWRGRGTYGYTF. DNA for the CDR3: TGTGCCTGGAGAGGCAGGGGGACCTATGGCTACACCTTC.

The chain's CDR3 is CASSPDRAQNIQYF. The CDR3 DNA is TGTGCCAGCAGCCCTGACAGGGCCCAAAACATTCAGTACTTC. The chain is built from TRBV28 and TRBJ2-4; 7 bases line up with TRBD1. V dropped 6 bases and J dropped 5; count of bases not matched to a gene: 7. CDR3 length: 14 amino acids. The germline V gene encodes CDR1 MDHEN and CDR2 SYDVKM.

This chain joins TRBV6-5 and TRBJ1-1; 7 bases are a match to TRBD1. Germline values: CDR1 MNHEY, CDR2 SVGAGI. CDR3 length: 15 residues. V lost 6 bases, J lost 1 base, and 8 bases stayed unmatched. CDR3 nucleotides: TGTGCCAGCAGGAACCACAGGGGACGGAACACTGAAGCTTTCTTT. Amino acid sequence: CASRNHRGRNTEAFF.

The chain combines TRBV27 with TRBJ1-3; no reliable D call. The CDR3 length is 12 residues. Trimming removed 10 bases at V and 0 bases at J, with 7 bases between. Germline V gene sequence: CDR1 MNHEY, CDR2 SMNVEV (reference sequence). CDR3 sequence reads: CANSSSGNTIYF. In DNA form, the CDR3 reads TGTGCCAACTCGAGCTCTGGAAACACCATATATTTT.

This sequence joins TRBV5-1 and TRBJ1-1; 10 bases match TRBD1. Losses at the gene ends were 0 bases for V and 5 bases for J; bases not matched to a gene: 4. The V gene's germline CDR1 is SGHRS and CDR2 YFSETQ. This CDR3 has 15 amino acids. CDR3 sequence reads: CASSLGQGAQTEAFF. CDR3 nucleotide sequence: TGCGCCAGCAGCTTGGGACAGGGGGCGCAGACTGAAGCTTTCTTT.

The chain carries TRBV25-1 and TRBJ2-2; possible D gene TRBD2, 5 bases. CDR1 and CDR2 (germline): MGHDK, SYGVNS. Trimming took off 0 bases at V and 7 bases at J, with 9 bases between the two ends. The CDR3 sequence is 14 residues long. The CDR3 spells CASSEYTEGGELFF. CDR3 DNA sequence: TGTGCCAGCAGTGAATACACAGAGGGCGGGGAGCTGTTTTTT. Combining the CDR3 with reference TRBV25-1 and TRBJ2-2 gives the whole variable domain EADIYQTPRYLVIGTGKKITLECSQTMGHDKMYWYQQDPGMELHLIHYSYGVNSTEKGDLSSESTVSRIRTEHFPLTLESARPSHTSQYLCASSEYTEGGELFFGEGSRLTVL.

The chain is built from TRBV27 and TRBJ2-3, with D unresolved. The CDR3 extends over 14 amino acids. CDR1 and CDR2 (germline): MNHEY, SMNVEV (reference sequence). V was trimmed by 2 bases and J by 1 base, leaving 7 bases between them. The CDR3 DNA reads TGTGCCAGCAGTTTACTGCAGGGCACAGATACGCAGTATTTT. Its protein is CASSLLQGTDTQYF.

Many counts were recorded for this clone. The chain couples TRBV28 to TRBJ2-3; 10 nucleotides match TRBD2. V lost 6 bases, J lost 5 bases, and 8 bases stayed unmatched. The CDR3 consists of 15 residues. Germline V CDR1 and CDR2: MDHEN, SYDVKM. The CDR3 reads CASSFGTSEGDTQYF. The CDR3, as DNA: TGTGCCAGCAGCTTCGGGACTAGCGAGGGAGATACGCAGTATTTT.

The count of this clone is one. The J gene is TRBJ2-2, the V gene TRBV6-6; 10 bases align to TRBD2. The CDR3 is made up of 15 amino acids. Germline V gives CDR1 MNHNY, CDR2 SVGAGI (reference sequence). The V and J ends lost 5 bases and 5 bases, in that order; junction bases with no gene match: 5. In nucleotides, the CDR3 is TGTGCCAGCAGTAAGCGGGAGGGCCGGACCGGGGAGCTGTTTTTT. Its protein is CASSKREGRTGELFF.

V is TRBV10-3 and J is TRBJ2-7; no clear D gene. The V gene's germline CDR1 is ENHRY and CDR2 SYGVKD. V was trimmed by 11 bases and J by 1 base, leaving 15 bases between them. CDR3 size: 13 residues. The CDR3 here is CAARPSGSYEQYF. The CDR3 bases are TGTGCCGCCCGGCCGTCAGGTTCCTACGAGCAGTACTTC.

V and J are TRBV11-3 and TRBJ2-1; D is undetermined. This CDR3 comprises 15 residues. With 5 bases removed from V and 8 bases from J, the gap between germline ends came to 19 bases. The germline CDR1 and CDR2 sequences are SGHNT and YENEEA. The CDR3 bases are TGTGCCAGCAGCCCCCTGGTTGGCAGGCTCGATGAGCAGTTCTTC. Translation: CASSPLVGRLDEQFF.

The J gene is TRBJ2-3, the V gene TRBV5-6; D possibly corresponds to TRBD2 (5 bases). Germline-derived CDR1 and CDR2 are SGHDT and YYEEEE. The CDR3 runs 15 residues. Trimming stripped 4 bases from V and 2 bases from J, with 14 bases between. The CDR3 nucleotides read TGTGCCAGCAGCCTCCTTGGACGGGACACAGATACGCAGTATTTT. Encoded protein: CASSLLGRDTDTQYF.

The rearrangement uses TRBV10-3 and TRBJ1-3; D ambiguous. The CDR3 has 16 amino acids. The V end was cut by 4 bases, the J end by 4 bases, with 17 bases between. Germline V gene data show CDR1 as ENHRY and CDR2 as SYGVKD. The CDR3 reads CAISGRGRAAGNTIYF. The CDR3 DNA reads TGTGCCATCAGTGGCAGAGGGAGGGCGGCGGGAAACACCATATATTTT.

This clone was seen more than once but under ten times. DNA for the CDR3: TGTGCCAGTAGTTGGGGGGTTTCTGAAGCTTTCTTT. Translated, it gives CASSWGVSEAFF. The chain employs TRBV19 and TRBJ1-1, with D perhaps TRBD1 (5 bases). This CDR3 is 12 amino acids long. Germline V gene lookup returns CDR1 LNHDA and CDR2 SQIVND (reference sequence). The V end was cut by 5 bases, the J end by 6 bases, with 10 bases between.

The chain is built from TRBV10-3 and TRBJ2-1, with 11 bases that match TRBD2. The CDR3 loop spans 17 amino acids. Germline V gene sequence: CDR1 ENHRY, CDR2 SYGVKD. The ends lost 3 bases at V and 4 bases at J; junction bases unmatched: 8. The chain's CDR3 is CAISDASGGRGYNEQFF. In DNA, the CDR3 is TGTGCCATCAGTGATGCTAGCGGGGGGAGAGGATACAATGAGCAGTTCTTC.

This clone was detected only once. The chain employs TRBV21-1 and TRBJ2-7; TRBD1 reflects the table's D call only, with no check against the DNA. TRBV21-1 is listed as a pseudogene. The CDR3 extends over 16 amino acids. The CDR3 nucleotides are TGTGCCAGCCGACGAGCCAGGGGATTGGGCTCTTACGAGCAGTACTTC. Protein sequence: CASRRARGLGSYEQYF.